This T cell receptor beta chain stems from a study of T cells in Graves' hyperthyroidism and ophthalmopathy. Every diagnosis used clinical symptoms, serum thyroxine and TRAb, thyroid ultrasound and orbital computed tomography. From RNA transcripts, TCR beta CDR3 regions were amplified. Initially, a first-round RT-PCR of the TCR CDR3 employed the HTBI primer set. TCRdb used MiXCR to reprocess the multiplex PCR reads, holding one entry per CDR3 protein. The sample consists of approximately 510,000 distinct CDR3 sequences, about 45% of them appearing once. The material sequenced was peripheral blood or thyroid tissue (not recorded which). The receptor comes from an adult woman with Graves' disease, either hyperthyroidism or ophthalmopathy (not recorded which).

The CDR3 DNA reads as TGTGCCAGCAGCTTAATGGGAGGGGAGCTGTTTTTT. Its translation: CASSLMGGELFF. The chain carries TRBV7-2 and TRBJ2-2; D unresolved. This CDR3 contains 12 residues. Germline V CDR1 and CDR2: SGHTA, FQGNSA. Trimming took off 2 bases at V and 8 bases at J, with 6 bases between the two ends.